The 22 T cell receptor beta chains below come from one sample, sequenced in a study of a mutant IDH1 vaccine in newly diagnosed glioma. Data came from immunoSEQ multiplex PCR; TCRdb stores just in-frame clones and leaves some out. Of about 23,000 clones listed, more than 85% are singletons. The time point denotes: baseline, week 1 (first vaccination visit). Sample treatment: pre-vaccination baseline after standard-of-care therapy. The source was PBMCs, collected from a glioma patient treated with radiotherapy, temozolomide or both. These receptor sequences come from a man aged 30 to 39 with glioma.

The CDR3 nucleotides read TGCGCCAGCAGCTCGAGGGGGCACGAGACCCAGTACTTC. This encodes CASSSRGHETQYF. V usage is TRBV5-1 and J usage is TRBJ2-5; TRBD1 matches 7 bases. This CDR3 comprises 13 residues. The V segment lost 3 bases and the J segment 5 bases; nucleotides outside the gene matches: 4. Germline-derived CDR1 and CDR2 are SGHRS and YFSETQ.

The chain carries TRBV2 and TRBJ2-7; possibly TRBD2 for D (5 bases). CDR3 length equals 12 residues. V lost 5 bases to trimming and J lost 7 bases, with 12 bases between them. Germline values: CDR1 SNHLY, CDR2 FYNNEI. CDR3 region: CASSRSGGEQYF. In nucleotides, the CDR3 is TGTGCCAGCAGTAGGTCGGGCGGGGAGCAGTACTTC.

The CDR3 DNA reads TGTGCCAGCAGCTTAGGAGGTTTTGGAAACACCATATATTTT. Its protein product is CASSLGGFGNTIYF. V gene TRBV7-6 combines with J gene TRBJ1-3; D is uncertain. Trimming pared 1 base from V and 3 bases from J, leaving 7 bases between. The CDR3 has 14 residues. In germline, CDR1 is SGHVS, CDR2 FNYEAQ.

The rearrangement uses TRBV5-4 and TRBJ2-5; the D call may be TRBD1 or TRBD2 (7 bases each). The germline V and J ends were trimmed by 4 bases and 1 base, with 11 bases remaining between them. The germline V gene has CDR1 SGHNT and CDR2 YYREEE (reference sequence). The CDR3 is 14 residues long. In nucleotides, the CDR3 is TGTGCCAGCAGCAGCGGGACAGCCCAAGAGACCCAGTACTTC. Its protein product is CASSSGTAQETQYF.

The chain joins TRBV7-9 to TRBJ1-1; the D is unclear. There are 16 residues in the CDR3. Germline CDR1 SEHNR, CDR2 FQNEAQ (reference sequence). V was trimmed by 0 bases and J by 4 bases, leaving 15 bases between them. CDR3 loop: CASSLALSPMGTEAFF. CDR3 in DNA: TGTGCCAGCAGCTTAGCCCTCTCCCCAATGGGCACTGAAGCTTTCTTT.

This chain uses TRBV27 with TRBJ2-5; 7 positions match TRBD2. Germline values: CDR1 MNHEY, CDR2 SMNVEV (reference sequence). The CDR3 spans 13 residues. V trimming: 10 bases; J trimming: 4 bases; junction bases outside the gene matches: 9. The CDR3 loop reads CATIPGGGETQYF. CDR3 nucleotides: TGTGCCACCATCCCGGGAGGTGGAGAGACCCAGTACTTC.

Concerning this clone: Other nucleotide sequences from this sample produce the same CDR3. The CDR3 spells CASSLGVSQPQHF. The DNA of the CDR3 is TGTGCCAGCAGCTTGGGGGTTAGTCAGCCCCAGCATTTT. The chain joins TRBV11-2 to TRBJ1-5; D may be TRBD1 (5 bases). V lost 3 bases and J 6 bases, leaving 9 bases between the germline ends. This CDR3 comprises 13 residues. Germline V gene sequence: CDR1 SGHAT, CDR2 FQNNGV.

The rearrangement joins TRBV7-8 to TRBJ1-5; D uncertain. The V and J ends lost 1 base and 0 bases respectively, with 4 bases between them. The V gene's germline CDR1 is SGHVS and CDR2 FQNEAQ. This CDR3 spans 14 amino acids. The CDR3 nucleotides read TGTGCCAGCAGCTTAGGCCCTAGCAATCAGCCCCAGCATTTT. As protein: CASSLGPSNQPQHF.

The chain links TRBV4-1 to TRBJ2-7, with TRBD1 identical over 10 bases. This CDR3 comprises 16 residues. The V segment lost 1 base and the J segment 4 bases; nucleotides outside the gene matches: 7. The germline CDR1 and CDR2 sequences are MGHRA and YSYEKL. The CDR3 reads CASSQVSGTGVYEQYF. DNA for the CDR3: TGCGCCAGCAGCCAAGTCTCCGGGACAGGGGTGTACGAGCAGTACTTC.

This clone was counted a single time. V and J are TRBV9 and TRBJ1-2, with D hard to call. CDR1 and CDR2 (germline): SGDLS, YYNGEE. This CDR3 contains 13 residues. V was clipped by 4 bases and J by 7 bases, with 14 bases between them. CDR3 in amino acids: CASSPRRDGGYTF. DNA of the CDR3: TGTGCCAGCAGCCCAAGGCGCGATGGTGGCTACACCTTC.

The chain carries TRBV29-1 and TRBJ2-7, with TRBD1 matching 8 bases. The CDR3 runs to 14 residues. J was trimmed by 4 bases and V by 5 bases; bases with no gene match: 10. The germline V gene has CDR1 SQVTM and CDR2 ANQGSEA. CDR3 protein: CSVIRQGATYEQYF. The CDR3 region has the DNA TGCAGCGTTATCCGGCAGGGGGCGACTTACGAGCAGTACTTC.

The chain employs TRBV9 and TRBJ2-7; D is possibly TRBD1 (6 bases). V was pared by 3 bases and J by 3 bases, with 10 bases between. Germline CDR1 reads SGDLS; CDR2 reads YYNGEE. This CDR3 is built from 13 residues. The CDR3 nucleotides read TGTGCCAGCAGCGCTACAGGGTTCTACGAGCAGTACTTC. This translates into CASSATGFYEQYF. Filled out from reference TRBV9 and TRBJ2-7, the complete variable domain reads DSGVTQTPKHLITATGQRVTLRCSPRSGDLSVYWYQQSLDQGLQFLIQYYNGEERAKGNILERFSAQQFPDLHSELNLSSLELGDSALYFCASSATGFYEQYFGPGTRLTVT.

The sample holds one count of this clone. The rearrangement joins TRBV7-9 to TRBJ2-3; 9 bases map to TRBD2. The CDR3 has 17 residues. The J segment lost 3 bases and the V segment lost 1 base, leaving 8 bases of the junction unmatched. Germline V lookup: CDR1 SEHNR, CDR2 FQNEAQ (reference sequence). CDR3 sequence: CASSLGPLAGITDTQYF. In DNA form, the CDR3 reads TGTGCCAGCAGCTTAGGCCCGCTAGCGGGAATTACAGATACGCAGTATTTT.

The CDR3 bases are TGTGCCAGTAGTATATACCCCCGGACTAGCGGAGACTACGAGCAGTACTTC. It encodes CASSIYPRTSGDYEQYF. This chain joins TRBV19 and TRBJ2-7, with 10 positions matching TRBD2. V lost 2 bases, J lost 3 bases, and 10 bases stayed unmatched. The CDR3 covers 17 residues. Germline lookup yields CDR1 LNHDA and CDR2 SQIVND (reference sequence).

The gene calls are TRBV19 and TRBJ2-7; TRBD2 might be the D (7 bases). V shed 7 bases and J shed 4 bases, with 14 bases lying between them. This CDR3 spans 13 amino acids. Germline-derived CDR1 and CDR2 are LNHDA and SQIVND (reference sequence). CDR3 loop: CASTAGGAYEQYF. The CDR3 DNA reads TGTGCCAGTACGGCTGGGGGGGCGTACGAGCAGTACTTC.

The rearrangement uses TRBV29-1 and TRBJ2-5, with D maybe TRBD1 (5 bases). Germline V lookup: CDR1 SQVTM, CDR2 ANQGSEA. The CDR3 is made up of 13 amino acids. The germline V and J ends were trimmed by 8 bases and 3 bases, with 16 bases remaining between them. CDR3 nucleotide sequence: TGCAGCCACCGCAGGGTAACGGAAGAGACCCAGTACTTC. Its translation: CSHRRVTEETQYF.

The chain couples TRBV7-8 to TRBJ1-1; 7 bases align to TRBD1. The germline CDR1 and CDR2 sequences are SGHVS and FQNEAQ. This CDR3 is built from 14 residues. V lost 7 bases to trimming and J lost 5 bases; unmatched junction nucleotides: 10. CDR3: CASILQGTGTEAFF. For the CDR3, the DNA is TGTGCCAGCATCCTACAGGGGACGGGGACTGAAGCTTTCTTT. Looking up the rest from reference TRBV7-8 and TRBJ1-1 gives the full variable domain: GAGVSQSPRYKVAKRGQDVALRCDPISGHVSLFWYQQALGQGPEFLTYFQNEAQLDKSGLPSDRFFAERPEGSVSTLKIQRTQQEDSAVYLCASILQGTGTEAFFGQGTRLTVV.

The V call is TRBV15, the J call TRBJ2-5; TRBD1 or TRBD2 may be the D gene (5 bases each). The CDR3 extends over 16 amino acids. Per germline, CDR1 LNHNV and CDR2 YYDKDF (reference sequence). The V end was cut by 5 bases, the J end by 2 bases, with 18 bases between. The CDR3 reads CATSVGTGPGQETQYF. As DNA, the CDR3 is TGTGCCACCAGCGTGGGGACGGGGCCCGGTCAAGAGACCCAGTACTTC.

With regard to this clone: Other DNA sequences in this sample translate to the same CDR3. The gene calls are TRBV5-1 and TRBJ1-5, with D unresolved. With 0 bases removed from V and 1 base from J, the gap between germline ends came to 8 bases. Germline assignment: CDR1 SGHRS and CDR2 YFSETQ. The CDR3 extends over 15 amino acids. The CDR3 region is CASSLDGSSNQPQHF. Here the CDR3 DNA reads TGCGCCAGCAGCTTGGATGGGTCAAGCAATCAGCCCCAGCATTTT.

This rearrangement joins TRBV11-1 to TRBJ2-2; D is possibly TRBD1 or TRBD2 (5 bases each). This CDR3 comprises 17 residues. Germline CDR1 and CDR2: SGHAT and FQDESV (reference sequence). V lost 6 bases to trimming and J lost 4 bases, with 21 bases between them. The CDR3 loop is CASRVGRGGTATGELFF. The CDR3 DNA sequence: TGTGCCAGCAGAGTGGGACGGGGCGGAACTGCCACCGGGGAGCTGTTTTTT.

The chain couples TRBV6-1 to TRBJ2-7; 10 bases are shared with TRBD1. Trimming removed 8 bases from V and 0 bases from J; junction bases left unmatched: 1. The CDR3 contains 13 residues. Germline CDR1 is MNHNS and CDR2 is SASEGT. CDR3 DNA sequence: TGTGCCAGCGGGACAGGGGCCTCCTACGAGCAGTACTTC. Translated, it gives CASGTGASYEQYF.

J is TRBJ1-1 and V is TRBV5-1, with a weak D call TRBD1 (5 bases). The CDR3 runs 16 residues. Germline V CDR1 and CDR2: SGHRS, YFSETQ. V was trimmed by 0 bases and J by 1 base, leaving 13 bases between them. For the CDR3, the DNA is TGCGCCAGCAGCTTGGTGGGACCTCCCGGGAACACTGAAGCTTTCTTT. This codes for CASSLVGPPGNTEAFF.